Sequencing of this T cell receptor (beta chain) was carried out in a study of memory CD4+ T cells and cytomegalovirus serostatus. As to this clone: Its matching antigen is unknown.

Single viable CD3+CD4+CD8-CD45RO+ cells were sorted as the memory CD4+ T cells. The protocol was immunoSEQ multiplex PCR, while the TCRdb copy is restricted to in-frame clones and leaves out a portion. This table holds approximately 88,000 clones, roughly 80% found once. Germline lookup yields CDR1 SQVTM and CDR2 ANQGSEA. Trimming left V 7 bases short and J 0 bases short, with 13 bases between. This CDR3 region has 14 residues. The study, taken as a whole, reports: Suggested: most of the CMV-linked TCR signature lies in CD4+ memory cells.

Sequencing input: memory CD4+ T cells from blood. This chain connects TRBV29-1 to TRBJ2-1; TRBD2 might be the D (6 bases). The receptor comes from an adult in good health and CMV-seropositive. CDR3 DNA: TGCAGCGCCACCCCCGGGAGCTCCTACAATGAGCAGTTCTTC. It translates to CSATPGSSYNEQFF.